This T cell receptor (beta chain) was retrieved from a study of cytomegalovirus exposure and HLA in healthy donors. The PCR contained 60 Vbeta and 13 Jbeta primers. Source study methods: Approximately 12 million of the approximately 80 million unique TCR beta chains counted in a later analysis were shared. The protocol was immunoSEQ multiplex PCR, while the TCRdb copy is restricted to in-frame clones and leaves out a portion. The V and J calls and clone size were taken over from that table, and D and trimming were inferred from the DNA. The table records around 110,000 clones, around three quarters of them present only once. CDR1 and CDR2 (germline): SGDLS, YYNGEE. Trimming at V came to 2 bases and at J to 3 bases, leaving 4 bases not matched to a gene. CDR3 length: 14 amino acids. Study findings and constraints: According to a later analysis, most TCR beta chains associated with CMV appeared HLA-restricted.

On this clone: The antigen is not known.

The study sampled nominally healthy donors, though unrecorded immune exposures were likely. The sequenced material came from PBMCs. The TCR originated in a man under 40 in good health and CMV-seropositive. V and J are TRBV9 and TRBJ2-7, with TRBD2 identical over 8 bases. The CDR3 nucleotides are TGTGCCAGCAGCGTCTCCGGGAGGGGCTACGAGCAGTACTTC. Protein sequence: CASSVSGRGYEQYF.